This T cell receptor beta chain was found in a study of read filtering for tumor transcriptome and immune sequencing (dated by TCRdb to 2019 to 2021). Turning to the overall study: The cohort had around 18 male and approximately 13 female patients with a mean age of about 66 years, ranging from about 47 to 90. Under revised international staging, 8 or 9 patients fell into R-ISS I, more than 15 into R-ISS II and roughly 7 into R-ISS III. Whole-transcriptome libraries were prepared with the TruSeq RNA Access Library Prep Kit after DNase treatment. TCR-region mapped reads per sample ranged from about 4.05 to 11 million with IR-seq versus only roughly 80 to 1273 with RNA-seq. TCR repertoires obtained by targeted immune repertoire sequencing and by bulk whole-transcriptome sequencing performed on the same bone marrow samples were compared. One of the main goals was to work out a read-filtering strategy for immune repertoire data, in particular whether clonotypes backed by only a single read should be removed. What the research found in general, with its limitations: In IR-seq, single-read clonotypes were approximately 80% of clonotypes but approximately 3.5% of total reads; in RNA-seq they were approximately 73% of clonotypes and roughly 45% of reads. The sorted CD138-negative fraction was a mixed bone marrow immune population, not purified T cells. When single-read clonotypes were removed, the proportions of shared clonotypes in IR-seq and RNA-seq correlated more strongly. Compared with RNA-seq, IR-seq captured clonotypes at much higher depth and more reliably, and a smaller IR-seq throughput was enough to identify most shared clonotypes.

The Immunoverse kit was used to build TCR libraries from roughly 440 ng RNA, with molecular barcoded adaptors covering alpha/delta and beta/gamma chains. TCR library preparation was performed with the same RNA that was used for transcriptome sequencing. TCR libraries were sequenced on an Illumina HiSeq 4000 with 2 x 150 cycles. In the paper's pipeline: MiXCR aligned TCR reads to human V, D, J and C references and assembled the aligned reads into CDR3 clonotypes, with quality filtering and error correction included. The tcR package in R was used to analyze clonotype counts and gene usage diversity. Raw mapping reads were checked after the RNA-seq reads had been mapped by STAR aligner version 2.5.3a onto the human GRCh37 genome. IR-seq fastq files were randomly downsampled with Seqtk 1.3 to test the effect of sequencing depth on detected clonotypes. TCRdb ran its own pipeline on the public reads, namely fastp trimming at Q25 and MiXCR clone calling, and kept in-frame beta chains. For every CDR3 protein sequence, its rows merge into one entry that carries the most common genes and DNA. The V and J calls shown here were made by TCRdb, not taken from the authors' results. Counted in this sample were more than 20,000 distinct CDR3 sequences; approximately 23% of them appeared once. The top ten clonotypes cover 45% to 50% of the sample.

CDR1 and CDR2 (MNHEY, SMNVEV) derive from the germline V gene (reference sequence). The V and J ends are trimmed by 7 bases and 4 bases, leaving 19 bases between them. The CDR3 numbers 15 residues from cysteine through phenylalanine. Only CDR3 DNA remains: 45 bases, in frame from the first base. Each patient had bone marrow sampled at the time of active disease. Ficoll-Hypaque density gradient centrifugation was used to isolate bone marrow mononuclear cells. Myeloma plasma cells were removed and CD138-negative cells were obtained by negative selection following labeling with CD138 magnetic microbeads on a MACS separator. Purity of the isolated cells was checked by flow cytometry on an Attune NxT using CD138 antibodies. TRIzol reagent was used to extract total RNA, and a NanoDrop spectrophotometer was used to quantify the extracted RNA. Paired RNA-seq and IR-seq were performed on the CD138-negative bone marrow sample of each patient.

This clonotype appeared a few times. Its antigen is not yet known. No base quality values were provided; no much bigger clone lies one nucleotide off. The receptor's source is a donor at least 40 years old with multiple myeloma. Source material: a population of CD138-negative cells sorted from bone marrow. The label giving this sample's cell subset or site can be read as: bone marrow mononuclear cells depleted of CD138+ plasma/myeloma cells by negative magnetic selection. The chain couples TRBV27 to TRBJ1-2, with the identity of the D gene unclear. The CDR3 region: CASTKNGEKSYGYTF. The DNA sequence is TGTGCCAGCACCAAAAACGGGGAGAAGAGCTATGGCTACACCTTC.